What follows describes a single TCR beta chain. This clonotype was seen only a few times. Its binding antigen is unknown. Per-base qualities were not stored, and no clone one base away is much larger. The data belong to a study of identical twins (dated by TCRdb to the mid-2010s). Broadly, across the study: To test whether fetal clonotypes persist, the study used deep sequencing on TCR alpha and beta repertoires from monozygotic twins, unrelated adults of various ages, and cord blood. To rule out contamination, replicate twin experiments were performed at different times with different library preparation protocols.

From the germline V gene, CDR1 is ENHRY and CDR2 is SYGVKD. Reading from cysteine to phenylalanine, the CDR3 counts 15 amino acids. The entry retains the CDR3 DNA only, 45 bases that are in frame from base 1. Ends trimmed: V by 5 bases, J by 9 bases; bases unmatched to a gene: 10. Only healthy Caucasian donors were included. The twin cohort comprised three pairs of female monozygotic twins, all aged roughly 18 to 30 years. RNA for TCR libraries was isolated from peripheral blood mononuclear cells. Library construction relied on 5' RACE. TCRdb lists the instrument as Illumina HiSeq 2000. Template switching introduced a universal primer binding site; the final cDNA contained a unique molecular identifier, enabling accurate counting of TCR cDNA molecules. First-strand cDNA for TCR alpha and beta chains was synthesized from specific primers in the conserved constant-segment region. To control for contamination, each cDNA library was double barcoded with a SMART-Mk sample barcode plus Illumina barcodes. Two successive PCR steps introduced TruSeq adapter sequences along with Illumina sample barcodes. The TCR alpha and beta cDNA libraries were sequenced on the Illumina HiSeq platform using custom primers. From the authors' description of their analysis: MiGEC processed the raw reads to extract unique molecular identifiers, while MiXCR was used to determine the CDR3 positions. Recombination models were inferred per individual with the repgenHMM and IGoR tools using an EM algorithm. The analysis of shared clonotypes was done with the tcR package in R, with sharing normalized by the product of cloneset sizes. Out-of-frame nonproductive sequences were analyzed to study raw recombination free of thymic and clonal selection effects. TCRdb trimmed the raw reads at Q25, called clones with MiXCR and kept productive beta chains. Entries that share a CDR3 protein sequence are merged under the most common genes and DNA. TCRdb, rather than the study authors, made the V and J calls. In all, the sample holds around 650,000 distinct CDR3 sequences, and around 7.4% of those were seen once. The ten largest clones represent around 1.6% of the sample.

Points the paper makes about the study in general: In monozygotic twins, recombination models systematically underestimated out-of-frame TCR alpha sharing, but the models matched the sharing seen between unrelated individuals. Excess twin sharing in beta out-of-frame sequences was weaker because fewer shared sequences lowered the signal-to-noise ratio. Compared with coincidental sharing between unrelated individuals, out-of-frame TCR alpha sequences shared between twins showed an excess of sequences with low generation probability. Because the same donors could not be followed over many years, the conclusions depended on cross-sectional statistical analysis. Fewer insertions were carried by abundant cord blood beta clonotypes, a similar but weaker trend appeared in young adult naive repertoires, and no such trend appeared in memory repertoires. Zero-insertion analyses could be partly confounded by invariant T cells such as MAIT and iNKT, though diverse VJ usage argued against such confounding for most clonotypes.

In addition, the sample was reused for a study of yellow fever vaccine responses in identical twins. Per that second paper: The T cell response to vaccination in identical twins was reported by the authors to appear partly convergent and partly personalized. In the study, vaccine-responding T cell clones were precisely tracked in identical twins.

This receptor was taken from a woman younger than 35 in good health. What was sequenced was PBMCs. The receptor chain draws on TRBV10-3 and TRBJ1-6; 7 middle bases align to TRBD1. The sequence in DNA is TGTGCCATCAGTCCCAGACAGGGCGGAGGTTCACCCCTCCACTTT. Translated, it reads CAISPRQGGGSPLHF.